These 5 T cell receptor beta chains originate from one sample sequenced in a study of CD8+ T cells in alopecia areata. Sequencing templates came from extracted RNA that was reverse transcribed into cDNA. Method: immunoSEQ multiplex PCR; TCRdb's copy keeps in-frame clones and lacks some. This table has fewer than 200,000 clones, 58% appearing once. Noted treatment: oral pan-JAK inhibitor, 5-10 mg twice daily. This specimen was CD4+ T cells sorted from blood, taken between weeks 55 and 65, from a patient treated with tofacitinib. The source of these receptors is a human donor with alopecia areata.

The chain uses TRBV6-5 and TRBJ2-7; maybe TRBD1 (6 bases). This CDR3 has 14 amino acids. Germline V gene lookup returns CDR1 MNHEY and CDR2 SVGAGI. With 6 bases removed from V and 3 bases from J, the gap between germline ends came to 15 bases. CDR3 region: CASSPSGQSYEQYF. As DNA, the CDR3 is TGTGCCAGCAGCCCCTCCGGACAGAGCTACGAGCAGTACTTC.

The J gene is TRBJ1-2, the V gene TRBV2; 9 bases are shared with TRBD1. Germline V lookup: CDR1 SNHLY, CDR2 FYNNEI. The junction had 4 bases not matched to a gene; V was cut back by 6 bases and J by 8 bases. The CDR3 contains 12 residues. This CDR3 reads CASRQGAVGYTF. CDR3 DNA sequence: TGTGCCAGCAGACAGGGGGCGGTCGGCTACACCTTC.

The count of this clone is one. The rearrangement uses TRBV29-1 and TRBJ1-2; TRBD1 is a possible D gene (5 bases). CDR1 SQVTM and CDR2 ANQGSEA come from the germline V gene. The CDR3 spans 13 residues. Trimming removed 6 bases from V and 7 bases from J, with 18 bases in between. DNA for the CDR3: TGCAGCGTAAAGGGACGGCTCTGGGTTGGCTACACCTTC. Protein: CSVKGRLWVGYTF.

This clone occurred a few times. The chain recombines TRBV29-1 with TRBJ2-3, with 9 bases identical to TRBD1. The V gene end was trimmed by 5 bases and the J gene end by 5 bases; junction bases not matched to a gene: 11. This CDR3 spans 15 amino acids. Germline CDR1 and CDR2: SQVTM and ANQGSEA. CDR3 amino acids: CSVPDPDRGLDTQYF. The CDR3 DNA follows: TGCAGCGTTCCCGACCCGGACAGGGGCTTAGATACGCAGTATTTT.

This clone appeared many times. The chain uses TRBV2 and TRBJ1-1, with D uncertain. Trimming removed 0 bases at V and 1 base at J, with 9 bases between. Germline loops: CDR1 SNHLY, CDR2 FYNNEI. This CDR3 has 15 amino acids. CDR3: CASSEAPASNTEAFF. The CDR3, as DNA: TGTGCCAGCAGTGAAGCCCCAGCGTCGAACACTGAAGCTTTCTTT.